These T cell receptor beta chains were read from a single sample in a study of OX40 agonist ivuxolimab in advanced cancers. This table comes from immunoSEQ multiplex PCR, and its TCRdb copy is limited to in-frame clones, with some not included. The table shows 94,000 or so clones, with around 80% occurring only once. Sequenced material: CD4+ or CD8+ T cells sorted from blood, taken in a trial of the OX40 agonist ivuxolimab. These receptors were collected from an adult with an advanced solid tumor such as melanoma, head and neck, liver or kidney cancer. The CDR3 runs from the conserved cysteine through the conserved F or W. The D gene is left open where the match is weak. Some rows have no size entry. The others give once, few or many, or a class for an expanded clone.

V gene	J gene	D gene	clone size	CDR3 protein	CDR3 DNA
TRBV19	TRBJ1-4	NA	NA	CASSIDYRDEEKLFF	TGTGCCAGTAGTATAGATTACAGGGATGAAGAAAAACTGTTTTTT
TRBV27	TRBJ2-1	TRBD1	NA	CASSPGQALYNEQFF	TGTGCCAGCAGTCCTGGACAGGCGCTATACAATGAGCAGTTCTTC
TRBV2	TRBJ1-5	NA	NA	CASSVTEDQPQHF	TGTGCCAGCAGTGTCACAGAAGATCAGCCCCAGCATTTT
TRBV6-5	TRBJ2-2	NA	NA	CASSRDTGELFF	TGTGCCAGTTCCAGGGATACCGGGGAGCTGTTTTTT
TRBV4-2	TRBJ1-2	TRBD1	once	CASSQAGTGPRYGYTF	TGTGCCAGCAGCCAAGCGGGGACAGGACCACGCTACGGCTACACCTTC
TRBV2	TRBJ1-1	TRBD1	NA	CASSVSDRGPGEAFF	TGTGCCAGCAGTGTTTCGGACAGGGGTCCGGGAGAAGCTTTCTTT
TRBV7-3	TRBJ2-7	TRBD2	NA	CASSQNGGFSEQYF	TGTGCCAGCAGCCAAAACGGGGGGTTTTCCGAGCAGTACTTC
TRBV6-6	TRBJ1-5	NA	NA	CASTLRIMQPQHF	TGTGCCAGCACCCTAAGGATTATGCAGCCCCAGCATTTT
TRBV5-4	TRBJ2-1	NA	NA	CASSNGGPKYNEQFF	TGTGCCAGCAGCAACGGGGGGCCAAAATACAATGAGCAGTTCTTC
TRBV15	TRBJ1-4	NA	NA	CATSRDQGTNEKLFF	TGTGCCACCAGCAGAGATCAGGGGACTAATGAAAAACTGTTTTTT
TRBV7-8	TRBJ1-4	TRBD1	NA	CASSLRDRGLTNEKLFF	TGTGCCAGCAGCCTACGGGACAGGGGATTAACTAATGAAAAACTGTTTTTT
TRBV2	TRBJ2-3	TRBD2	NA	CASAPRGDTDTQYF	TGTGCCAGCGCCCCCCGGGGGGACACAGATACGCAGTATTTT
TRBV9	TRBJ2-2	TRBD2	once	CASSVATGGYTGELFF	TGTGCCAGCAGCGTAGCTACGGGGGGTTATACCGGGGAGCTGTTTTTT
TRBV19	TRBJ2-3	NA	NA	CASAPRQGHTDTQYF	TGTGCCAGTGCGCCGAGGCAGGGACACACAGATACGCAGTATTTT
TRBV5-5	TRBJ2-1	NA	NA	CASSVGTPRGEQFF	TGTGCCAGCAGCGTCGGGACACCTCGGGGAGAGCAGTTCTTC
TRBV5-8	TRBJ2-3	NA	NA	CASSLEDTQYF	TGTGCCAGCAGCTTAGAAGATACGCAGTATTTT
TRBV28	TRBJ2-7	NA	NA	CASSSGLLSSYEQYF	TGTGCCAGCAGCTCTGGACTTTTGAGCTCCTACGAGCAGTACTTC
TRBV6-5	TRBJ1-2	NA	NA	CASSYSRGNYGYTF	TGTGCCAGCAGTTACTCCCGCGGTAACTATGGCTACACCTTC
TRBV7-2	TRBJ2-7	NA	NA	CASTTTTYEQYF	TGTGCCAGCACAACAACCACCTACGAGCAGTACTTC
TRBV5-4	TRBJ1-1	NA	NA	CASRQTANTEAFF	TGTGCCAGCAGGCAGACTGCGAACACTGAAGCTTTCTTT
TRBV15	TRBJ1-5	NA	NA	CATSRVLTASGNQPQHF	TGTGCCACCAGCAGAGTACTGACCGCGTCAGGCAATCAGCCCCAGCATTTT
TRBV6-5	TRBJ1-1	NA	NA	CASSARRGMTEAFF	TGTGCCAGCAGTGCGCGACGGGGGATGACTGAAGCTTTCTTT
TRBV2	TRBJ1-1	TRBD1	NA	CASSSQGARNTEAFF	TGTGCCAGCAGTTCCCAGGGGGCGCGGAACACTGAAGCTTTCTTT
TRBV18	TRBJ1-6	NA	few	CASSPPRTTGNSPLHF	TGTGCCAGCTCACCCCCCCGTACCACCGGGAATTCACCCCTCCACTTT
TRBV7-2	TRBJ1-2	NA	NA	CASSLVNRGEVGYTF	TGTGCCAGCAGCTTAGTCAACAGAGGGGAAGTTGGCTACACCTTC
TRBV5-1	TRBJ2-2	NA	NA	CASSLVVGDTGELFF	TGCGCCAGCAGCTTGGTTGTGGGGGACACCGGGGAGCTGTTTTTT
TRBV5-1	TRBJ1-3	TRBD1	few	CASSSDRAGNTIYF	TGCGCCAGCAGCTCGGACAGGGCTGGAAACACCATATATTTT
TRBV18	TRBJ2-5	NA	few	CASSPIRGEKETQYF	TGTGCCAGCTCACCAATCCGCGGGGAGAAAGAGACCCAGTACTTC
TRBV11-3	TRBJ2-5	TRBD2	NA	CASSLTSGGGETQYF	TGTGCCAGCAGCTTAACTAGCGGGGGGGGAGAGACCCAGTACTTC
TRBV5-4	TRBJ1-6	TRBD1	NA	CASSLDRGNSPLHF	TGTGCCAGCAGCTTGGACAGGGGTAATTCACCCCTCCACTTT
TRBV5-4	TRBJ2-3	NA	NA	CASSLAGLGTDTQYF	TGTGCCAGCAGCTTGGCGGGACTCGGTACAGATACGCAGTATTTT
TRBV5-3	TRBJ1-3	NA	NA	CARSLDRGNTIYF	TGTGCCAGAAGCTTGGATCGTGGAAACACCATATATTTT
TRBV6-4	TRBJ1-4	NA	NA	CASRELFF	TGTGCCAGCAGAGAACTGTTTTTT
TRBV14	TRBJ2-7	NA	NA	CASSQSSYEQYF	TGTGCCAGCAGCCAGAGCTCCTACGAGCAGTACTTC
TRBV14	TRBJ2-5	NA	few	CASSPAIGGYGETQYF	TGTGCCAGCAGCCCAGCAATTGGCGGGTACGGGGAGACCCAGTACTTC
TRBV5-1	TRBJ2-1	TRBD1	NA	CASSLGTGSYNEQFF	TGCGCCAGCAGCTTAGGGACAGGGTCCTACAATGAGCAGTTCTTC
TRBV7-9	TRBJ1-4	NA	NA	CASSLRITNEKLFF	TGTGCCAGCAGCTTGAGAATAACTAATGAAAAACTGTTTTTT
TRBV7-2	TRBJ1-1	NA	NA	CASSLSPNLVNTEAFF	TGTGCCAGCAGCTTGAGCCCGAACCTTGTGAACACTGAAGCTTTCTTT
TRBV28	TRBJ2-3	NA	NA	CASSHNRQGSTDTQYF	TGTGCCAGCAGCCACAATCGGCAGGGGAGCACAGATACGCAGTATTTT
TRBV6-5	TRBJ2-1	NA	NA	CASSYAAGSYNEQFF	TGTGCCAGCAGTTACGCGGCAGGTTCCTACAATGAGCAGTTCTTC
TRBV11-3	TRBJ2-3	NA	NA	CASSLASWQGQDTQYF	TGTGCCAGCAGCCTAGCTTCGTGGCAGGGCCAAGATACGCAGTATTTT
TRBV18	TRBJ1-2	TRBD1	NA	CASSPAGWDSYGYTF	TGTGCCAGCTCACCGGCCGGTTGGGACAGCTATGGCTACACCTTC